This is a list of T cell receptor beta chains from one sample in a study of blood T cell repertoires in COVID-19. The repertoire was sequenced with immunoSEQ multiplex PCR; TCRdb's copy has only in-frame clones and lacks some. This sample has about half a million clones, with 75% to 90% found just once. Sequenced material: peripheral blood. These receptors were collected from a man aged 18 to 30 with COVID-19, enrolled during active disease. CDR3s include the opening cysteine and the closing phenylalanine or tryptophan.

J	V	CDR3
TRBJ1-2	TRBV28	CASKQGAHYGYTF
TRBJ2-5	TRBV2	CASSGKLAGGIQETQYF
TRBJ2-3	TRBV5-4	CASSLGRLTDTQYF
TRBJ2-7	TRBV2	CAARRGQASYEQYF
TRBJ2-3	TRBV16	CASSHLESFSTDTQYF
TRBJ1-3	TRBV27	CASSSNREWNTIYF
TRBJ2-3	TRBV5-8	CASSLGDFTDTQYF
TRBJ2-2	TRBV11-3	CASSLSPGGFTGELFF
TRBJ2-1	TRBV24-1	CATSDPIAGAIDEQFF
TRBJ2-7	TRBV19	CASGRNARAYEQYF
TRBJ1-2	TRBV4-1	CASSQGVLAFYGYTF